These 14 T cell receptor beta chains came from one sample sequenced in a study of T-cell memory formation after mild COVID-19. One entry per CDR3 protein results from TCRdb running MiXCR on the 5' RACE reads. Of about 110,000 distinct CDR3 sequences in the sample, 18% were seen once. The sequenced material came from PBMCs or a T cell subset sorted from them (not recorded which). These receptors were collected from a man aged 18 to 29 who had mild COVID-19 (a few samples of this study predate the infection). Cell type and time point are not known.

CDR3 in amino acids: CASRYSWTGSSPLHF. CDR3 sequence (DNA): TGTGCCAGCAGATACTCCTGGACAGGAAGCTCACCCCTCCACTTT. V and J are TRBV12-3 or TRBV12-4 and TRBJ1-6; TRBD1 matches 7 bases. V gave up 6 bases and J gave up 10 bases; unmatched junction bases: 12. The CDR3 has 15 amino acids.

The chain has TRBV20-1 and TRBJ2-5, with 9 bases identical to TRBD2. The V segment lost 0 bases and the J segment 1 base; nucleotides outside the gene matches: 6. CDR1 DFQATT and CDR2 SNEGSKA come from the germline V gene (reference sequence). The CDR3 is made up of 16 amino acids. The CDR3 reads CSARDLQRGAQETQYF. CDR3 DNA sequence: TGCAGTGCTAGAGATCTCCAGCGGGGGGCCCAAGAGACCCAGTACTTC.

There are a few counts of this clonotype. The chain employs TRBV12-3 or TRBV12-4 and TRBJ2-3; 7 bases map to TRBD1. Trimming removed 3 bases from V and 1 base from J; junction bases left unmatched: 7. The CDR3 has 16 amino acids. CDR3 nucleotides: TGTGCCAGCAGTTTCGGTTCCGGGACAGGCACAGATACGCAGTATTTT. It yields the protein CASSFGSGTGTDTQYF.

In this sample, this clonotype turned up a few times. The chain employs TRBV7-2 and TRBJ1-2; 8 nucleotides agree with TRBD1. Germline V gene data show CDR1 as SGHTA and CDR2 as FQGNSA. This CDR3 is built from 16 residues. V lost 0 bases to trimming and J lost 7 bases; unmatched junction nucleotides: 10. CDR3 sequence reads: CASSLALSRGLSGYTF. The CDR3 region has the DNA TGTGCCAGCAGCTTAGCCCTGAGCAGGGGGCTTAGTGGCTACACCTTC.

The chain recombines TRBV7-3 with TRBJ2-6, with D hard to call. Trimming took off 4 bases at V and 1 base at J, with 11 bases between the two ends. In germline, CDR1 is SGHTA, CDR2 FQGTGA. This CDR3 comprises 16 residues. The CDR3 loop reads CASSSRTVSGANVLTF. The CDR3, as DNA: TGTGCCAGCAGCTCCAGGACGGTATCTGGGGCCAACGTCCTGACTTTC.

The chain employs TRBV15 and TRBJ2-7, with a weak D call TRBD1 (6 bases). V was cut by 5 bases and J by 2 bases, with 13 bases left in between. Germline V lookup: CDR1 LNHNV, CDR2 YYDKDF (reference sequence). The CDR3 contains 14 residues. For the CDR3, the DNA is TGTGCCACCAGCCCTGTGGGGGCCACCTACGAGCAGTACTTC. This translates into CATSPVGATYEQYF.

The chain links TRBV7-2 to TRBJ1-1; tentatively, D is TRBD1 (6 bases). V dropped 3 bases and J dropped 5 bases, with 10 bases sitting between them. The CDR3 covers 13 residues. Per the germline V gene, CDR1 is SGHTA and CDR2 is FQGNSA. CDR3 residues: CASSFGGRTEAFF. CDR3 bases: TGTGCCAGCAGCTTCGGGGGCAGGACTGAAGCTTTCTTT. Filled out from reference TRBV7-2 and TRBJ1-1, the complete variable domain reads GAGVSQSPSNKVTEKGKDVELRCDPISGHTALYWYRQSLGQGLEFLIYFQGNSAPDKSGLPSDRFSAERTGGSVSTLTIQRTQQEDSAVYLCASSFGGRTEAFFGQGTRLTVV.

V and J are TRBV7-2 and TRBJ2-7, with 9 positions matching TRBD2. Germline lookup yields CDR1 SGHTA and CDR2 FQGNSA. V lost 5 bases and J lost 6; bases outside the gene matches: 17. The CDR3 is 17 amino acids. DNA for the CDR3: TGTGCCAGCAGCCCGTTAGCGGGGGTCGGGTCACGGTCCGAGCAGTACTTC. Translating gives CASSPLAGVGSRSEQYF.

The gene calls are TRBV7-2 and TRBJ2-1, with 7 bases that match TRBD1. CDR3 length: 18 amino acids. Germline V CDR1 and CDR2: SGHTA, FQGNSA. Trimming removed 7 bases from V and 5 bases from J; junction bases left unmatched: 20. The CDR3 DNA is TGTGCCAGCAACTCGGACAGGACTTCACACGGGACCCACAATGAGCAGTTCTTC. Protein: CASNSDRTSHGTHNEQFF. The complete variable domain, with remaining parts taken from reference TRBV7-2 and TRBJ2-1, reads GAGVSQSPSNKVTEKGKDVELRCDPISGHTALYWYRQSLGQGLEFLIYFQGNSAPDKSGLPSDRFSAERTGGSVSTLTIQRTQQEDSAVYLCASNSDRTSHGTHNEQFFGPGTRLTVL.

V and J are TRBV5-6 and TRBJ1-4; unclear D gene. Germline CDR1 reads SGHDT; CDR2 reads YYEEEE. CDR3 size: 15 residues. V was trimmed by 4 bases and J by 2 bases, leaving 12 bases between them. The CDR3 loop is CASSLTLGTNEKLFF. In DNA form, the CDR3 reads TGTGCCAGCAGCCTGACCCTGGGGACTAATGAAAAACTGTTTTTT.

J is TRBJ1-6 and V is TRBV7-9; 9 nucleotides agree with TRBD1. This CDR3 is built from 14 residues. Germline assignment: CDR1 SEHNR and CDR2 FQNEAQ (reference sequence). V lost 11 bases, J lost 10 bases, and 12 bases stayed unmatched. This chain's CDR3 is CAGGAGTGLSPLHF. The CDR3, as DNA: TGTGCCGGAGGAGCCGGGACAGGGTTATCACCCCTCCACTTT.

This clonotype was seen a few times. The chain links TRBV2 to TRBJ1-1; D uncertain. V was cut by 0 bases and J by 3 bases, with 8 bases left in between. This CDR3 has 14 residues. The V gene's germline CDR1 is SNHLY and CDR2 FYNNEI. CDR3 DNA: TGTGCCAGCAGTGAAGCGGGTGGTGACACTGAAGCTTTCTTT. It yields the protein CASSEAGGDTEAFF.

V gene TRBV2 combines with J gene TRBJ1-3, with D uncertain. Germline loops: CDR1 SNHLY, CDR2 FYNNEI. The CDR3 has 16 amino acids. V was cut by 10 bases and J by 0 bases, with 19 bases left in between. CDR3 sequence: CATRGRTISSGNTIYF. The CDR3, as DNA: TGTGCCACGCGAGGGCGGACGATTAGCTCTGGAAACACCATATATTTT.

This chain links TRBV20-1 with TRBJ1-1; a possible D gene is TRBD1 (6 bases). Per germline, CDR1 DFQATT and CDR2 SNEGSKA (reference sequence). This CDR3 region has 15 residues. Trimming cost V 0 bases and J 3 bases, with 14 bases left between them. The CDR3 loop is CSARETGRGDTEAFF. Here the CDR3 DNA reads TGCAGTGCTAGAGAAACAGGGCGAGGGGACACTGAAGCTTTCTTT.